The source of this T cell receptor (beta chain) is a study of cytomegalovirus exposure and HLA in healthy donors. The study's findings and limits: The listing of 150 to 200 TCR beta chains classed them as cytomegalovirus-associated.

The CDR3 extends over 14 amino acids. V gave up 3 bases and J gave up 7 bases, with 12 bases separating them. Germline values: CDR1 MNHEY, CDR2 SMNVEV (reference sequence). On this clone: What it binds is unknown.

The data were produced by immunoSEQ multiplex PCR, yet TCRdb's version contains in-frame clones alone and is incomplete. The repertoire holds 150,000 to 200,000 clones, approximately 86% seen once, with approximately 2.2% in the top ten. The specimen was PBMCs. This sequence was found in a woman between 18 and 29 years old in good health and CMV-seronegative. The chain recombines TRBV27 with TRBJ1-4, with a weak D call TRBD1 (6 bases). The CDR3 protein is CASSFQGIGEKLFF. Here the CDR3 DNA reads TGTGCCAGCAGTTTTCAGGGGATCGGTGAAAAACTGTTTTTT.